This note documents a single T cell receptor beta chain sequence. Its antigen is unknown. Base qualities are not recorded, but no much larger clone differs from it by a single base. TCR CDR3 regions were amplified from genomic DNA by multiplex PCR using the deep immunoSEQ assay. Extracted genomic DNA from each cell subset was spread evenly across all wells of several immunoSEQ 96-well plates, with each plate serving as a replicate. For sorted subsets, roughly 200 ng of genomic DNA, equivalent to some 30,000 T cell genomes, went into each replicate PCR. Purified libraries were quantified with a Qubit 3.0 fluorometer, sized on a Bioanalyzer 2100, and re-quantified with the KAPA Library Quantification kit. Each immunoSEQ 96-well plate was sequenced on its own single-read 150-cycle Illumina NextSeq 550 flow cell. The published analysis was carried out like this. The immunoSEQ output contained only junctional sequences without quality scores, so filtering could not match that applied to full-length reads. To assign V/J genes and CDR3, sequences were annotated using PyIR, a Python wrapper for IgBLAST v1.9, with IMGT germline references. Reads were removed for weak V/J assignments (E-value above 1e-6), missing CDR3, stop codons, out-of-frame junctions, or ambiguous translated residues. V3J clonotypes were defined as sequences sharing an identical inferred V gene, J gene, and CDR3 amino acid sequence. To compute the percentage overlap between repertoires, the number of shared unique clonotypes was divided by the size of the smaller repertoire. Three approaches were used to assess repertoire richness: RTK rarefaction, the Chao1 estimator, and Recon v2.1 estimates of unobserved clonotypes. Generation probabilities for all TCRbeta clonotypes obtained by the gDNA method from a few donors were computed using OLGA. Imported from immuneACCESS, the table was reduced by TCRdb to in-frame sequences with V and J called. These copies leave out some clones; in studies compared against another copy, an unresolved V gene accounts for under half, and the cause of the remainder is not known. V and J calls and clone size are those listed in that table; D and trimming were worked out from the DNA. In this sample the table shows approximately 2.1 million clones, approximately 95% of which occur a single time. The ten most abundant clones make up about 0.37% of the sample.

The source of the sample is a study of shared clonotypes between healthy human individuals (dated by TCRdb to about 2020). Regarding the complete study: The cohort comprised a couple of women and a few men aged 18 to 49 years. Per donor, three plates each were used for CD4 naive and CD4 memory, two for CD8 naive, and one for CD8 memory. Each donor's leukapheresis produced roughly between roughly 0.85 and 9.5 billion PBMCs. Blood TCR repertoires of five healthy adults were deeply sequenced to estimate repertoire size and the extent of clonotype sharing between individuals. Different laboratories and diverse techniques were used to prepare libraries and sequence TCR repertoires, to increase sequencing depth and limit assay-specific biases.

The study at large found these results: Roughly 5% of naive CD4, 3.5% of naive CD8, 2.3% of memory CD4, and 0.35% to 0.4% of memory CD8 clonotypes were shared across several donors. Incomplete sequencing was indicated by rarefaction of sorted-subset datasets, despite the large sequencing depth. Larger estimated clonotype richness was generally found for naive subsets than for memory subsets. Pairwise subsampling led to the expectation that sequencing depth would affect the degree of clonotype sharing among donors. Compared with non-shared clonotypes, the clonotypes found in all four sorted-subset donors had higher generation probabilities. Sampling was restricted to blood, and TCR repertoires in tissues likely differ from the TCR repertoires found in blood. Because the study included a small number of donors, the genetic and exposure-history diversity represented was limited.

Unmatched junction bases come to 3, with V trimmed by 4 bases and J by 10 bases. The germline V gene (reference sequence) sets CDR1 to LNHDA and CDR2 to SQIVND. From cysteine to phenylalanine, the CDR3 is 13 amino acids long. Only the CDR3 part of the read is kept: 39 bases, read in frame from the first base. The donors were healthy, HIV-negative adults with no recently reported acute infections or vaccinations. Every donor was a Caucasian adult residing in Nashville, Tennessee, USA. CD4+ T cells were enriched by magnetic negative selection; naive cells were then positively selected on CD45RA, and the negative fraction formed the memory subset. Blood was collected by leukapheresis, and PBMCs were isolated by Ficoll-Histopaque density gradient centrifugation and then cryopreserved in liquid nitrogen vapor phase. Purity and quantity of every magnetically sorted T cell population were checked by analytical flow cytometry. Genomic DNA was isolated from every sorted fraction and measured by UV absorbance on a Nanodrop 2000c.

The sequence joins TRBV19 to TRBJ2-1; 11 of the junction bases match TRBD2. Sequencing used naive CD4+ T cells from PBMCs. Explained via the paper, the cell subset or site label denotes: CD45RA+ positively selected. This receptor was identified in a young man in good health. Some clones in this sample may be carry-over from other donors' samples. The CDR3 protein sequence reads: CASSTLAGGEQFF. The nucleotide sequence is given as TGTGCCAGTAGTACCCTAGCGGGAGGCGAGCAGTTCTTC.